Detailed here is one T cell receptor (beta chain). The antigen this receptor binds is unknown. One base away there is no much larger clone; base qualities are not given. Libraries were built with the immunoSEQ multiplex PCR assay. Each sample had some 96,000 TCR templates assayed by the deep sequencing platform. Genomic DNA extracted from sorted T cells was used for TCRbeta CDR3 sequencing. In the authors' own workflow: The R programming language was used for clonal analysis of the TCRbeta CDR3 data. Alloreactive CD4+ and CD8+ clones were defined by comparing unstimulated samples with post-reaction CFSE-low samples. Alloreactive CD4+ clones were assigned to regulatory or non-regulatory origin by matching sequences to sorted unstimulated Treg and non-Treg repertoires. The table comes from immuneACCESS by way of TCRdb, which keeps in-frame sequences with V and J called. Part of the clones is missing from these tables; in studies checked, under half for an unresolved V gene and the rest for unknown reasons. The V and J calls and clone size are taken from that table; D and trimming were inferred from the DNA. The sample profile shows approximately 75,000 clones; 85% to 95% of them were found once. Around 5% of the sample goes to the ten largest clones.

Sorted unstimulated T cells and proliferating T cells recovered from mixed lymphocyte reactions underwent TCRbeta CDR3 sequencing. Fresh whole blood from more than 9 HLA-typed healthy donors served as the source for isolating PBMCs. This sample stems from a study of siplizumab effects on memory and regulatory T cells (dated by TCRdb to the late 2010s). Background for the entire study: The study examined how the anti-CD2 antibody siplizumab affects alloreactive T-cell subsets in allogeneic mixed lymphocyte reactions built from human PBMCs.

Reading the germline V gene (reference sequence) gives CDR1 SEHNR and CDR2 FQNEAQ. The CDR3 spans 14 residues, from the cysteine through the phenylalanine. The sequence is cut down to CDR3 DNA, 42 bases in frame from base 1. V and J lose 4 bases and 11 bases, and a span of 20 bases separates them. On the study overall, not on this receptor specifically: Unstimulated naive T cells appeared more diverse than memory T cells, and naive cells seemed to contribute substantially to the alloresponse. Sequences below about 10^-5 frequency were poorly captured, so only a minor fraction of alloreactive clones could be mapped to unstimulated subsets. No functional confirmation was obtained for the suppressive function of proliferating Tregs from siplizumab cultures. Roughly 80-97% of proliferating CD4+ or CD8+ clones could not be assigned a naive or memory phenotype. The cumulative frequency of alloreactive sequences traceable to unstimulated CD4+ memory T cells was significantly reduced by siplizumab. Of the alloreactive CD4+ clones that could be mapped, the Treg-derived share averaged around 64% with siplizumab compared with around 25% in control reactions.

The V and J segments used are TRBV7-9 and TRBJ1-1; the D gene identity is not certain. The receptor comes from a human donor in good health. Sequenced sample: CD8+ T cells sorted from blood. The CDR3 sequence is CASSSVGGVEEAFF. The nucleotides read TGTGCCAGCAGCTCGGTTGGCGGTGTCGAGGAGGCTTTCTTT.